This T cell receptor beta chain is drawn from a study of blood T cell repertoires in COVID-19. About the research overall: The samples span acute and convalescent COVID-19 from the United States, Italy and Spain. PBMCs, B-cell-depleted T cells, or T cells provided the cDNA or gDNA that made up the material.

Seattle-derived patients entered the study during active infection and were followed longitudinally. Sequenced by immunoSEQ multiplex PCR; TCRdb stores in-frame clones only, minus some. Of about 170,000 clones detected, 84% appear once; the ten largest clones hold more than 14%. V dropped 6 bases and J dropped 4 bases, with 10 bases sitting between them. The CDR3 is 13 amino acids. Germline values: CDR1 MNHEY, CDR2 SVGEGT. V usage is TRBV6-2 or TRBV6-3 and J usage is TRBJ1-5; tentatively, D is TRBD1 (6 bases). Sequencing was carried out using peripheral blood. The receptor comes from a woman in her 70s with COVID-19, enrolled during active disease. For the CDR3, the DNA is TGTGCCAGCAGGCCTCAGGGGAATCAGCCCCAGCATTTT. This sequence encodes CASRPQGNQPQHF.